This note documents a single T cell receptor (beta chain) sequence. The record originates from a study of T cell changes during pregnancy in multiple sclerosis. Clones were read by immunoSEQ multiplex PCR, and TCRdb kept only the in-frame ones, dropping some. This table holds around 130,000 clones, approximately 96% found once. The CDR3 covers 18 residues. The germline gives CDR1 KGHSH, CDR2 LQKENI. Trimming cost V 3 bases and J 6 bases; bases outside gene matches: 11. This rearrangement joins TRBV18 to TRBJ2-2, with 12 bases that match TRBD2. The sample consisted of peripheral blood, taken after pregnancy. The TCR originated in a female donor with multiple sclerosis, enrolled in a pregnancy study. The DNA for the CDR3 is TGTGCCAGCTCACCCCGTGCGACTAGCGGGAGAAATCCCGGGGAGCTGTTTTTT. It specifies CASSPRATSGRNPGELFF.